Presented here are 22 T cell receptor beta chains from one specimen sequenced in a study of siplizumab effects on memory and regulatory T cells. Generated by immunoSEQ multiplex PCR, the TCRdb table keeps only in-frame clones and is missing some. The sample consists of 50,000 to 70,000 clones, approximately 96% of them appearing once. The sample taken for sequencing was naive CD8+ T cells sorted from blood. The receptors derive from a human donor in good health.

This clone was seen just once. This chain's CDR3 is CASSWAGVNQPQHF. The CDR3 DNA is TGTGCCAGCAGCTGGGCGGGGGTCAATCAGCCCCAGCATTTT. This chain links TRBV7-9 with TRBJ1-5; possibly TRBD1 for D (5 bases). The V end was cut by 4 bases, the J end by 3 bases, with 10 bases between. Per the germline V gene, CDR1 is SEHNR and CDR2 is FQNEAQ (reference sequence). This CDR3 comprises 14 residues.

The genes are TRBV19 and TRBJ1-2; 8 nucleotides line up with TRBD1. V trimming: 3 bases; J trimming: 3 bases; junction bases outside the gene matches: 6. CDR3 length: 15 amino acids. Per the germline V gene, CDR1 is LNHDA and CDR2 is SQIVND (reference sequence). CDR3 protein: CASSMAGGGDYGYTF. CDR3 nucleotides: TGTGCCAGTAGTATGGCAGGGGGCGGTGACTATGGCTACACCTTC. Together with reference TRBV19 and TRBJ1-2, the CDR3 gives the full variable domain: DGGITQSPKYLFRKEGQNVTLSCEQNLNHDAMYWYRQDPGQGLRLIYYSQIVNDFQKGDIAEGYSVSREKKESFPLTVTSAQKNPTAFYLCASSMAGGGDYGYTFGSGTRLTVV.

About this clone itself: Different DNA sequences within this sample yield the same CDR3. The genes are TRBV5-1 and TRBJ1-1, with D possibly being TRBD1 (5 bases). With 3 bases removed from V and 3 bases from J, the gap between germline ends came to 18 bases. CDR3 length: 16 residues. The germline V gene has CDR1 SGHRS and CDR2 YFSETQ. The CDR3 coding sequence is TGCGCCAGCAGCTACACGCCTGGAGACAGAGACACTGAAGCTTTCTTT. Protein product: CASSYTPGDRDTEAFF. Variable domain in full (rest from reference TRBV5-1 and TRBJ1-1): KAGVTQTPRYLIKTRGQQVTLSCSPISGHRSVSWYQQTPGQGLQFLFEYFSETQRNKGNFPGRFSGRQFSNSRSEMNVSTLELGDSALYLCASSYTPGDRDTEAFFGQGTRLTVV.

This chain links TRBV4-3 with TRBJ2-1, with 7 bases lining up with TRBD2. The CDR3 totals 16 residues. Trimming took 0 bases from V and 5 from J; bases not matched to a gene: 7. The V gene's germline CDR1 is LGHNA and CDR2 YSLEER. CDR3 region: CASSQDSTGTNNEQFF. The CDR3 region has the DNA TGCGCCAGCAGCCAAGACAGTACCGGGACTAACAATGAGCAGTTCTTC.

A single count supports this clone. The chain couples TRBV19 to TRBJ2-1, with TRBD1 as a possible D gene (5 bases). The CDR3 length is 13 residues. CDR1 is LNHDA, CDR2 SQIVND, per germline (reference sequence). The V and J ends lost 6 bases and 5 bases respectively, with 11 bases between them. CDR3 bases: TGTGCCAGTAGCATGGACAAGAACAATGAGCAGTTCTTC. It is translated as CASSMDKNNEQFF. Based on the CDR3 plus reference TRBV19 and TRBJ2-1, the full variable domain is DGGITQSPKYLFRKEGQNVTLSCEQNLNHDAMYWYRQDPGQGLRLIYYSQIVNDFQKGDIAEGYSVSREKKESFPLTVTSAQKNPTAFYLCASSMDKNNEQFFGPGTRLTVL.

The count of this clone is one. The chain combines TRBV7-3 with TRBJ2-1, with TRBD2 matching 10 bases. J gave up 7 bases and V 4 bases, and 16 bases lay outside the gene matches. There are 18 residues in the CDR3. Germline V gene sequence: CDR1 SGHTA, CDR2 FQGTGA. The CDR3 DNA reads as TGTGCCAGCAGCTCCCTATTAGCGGGGGGATCGCCTACAAATGAGCAGTTCTTC. The encoded protein is CASSSLLAGGSPTNEQFF.

J is TRBJ2-4 and V is TRBV4-2; D might be TRBD1 (6 bases). The V end was cut by 1 base, the J end by 9 bases, with 10 bases between. The CDR3 loop spans 13 amino acids. The germline gives CDR1 LGHNA, CDR2 YNFKEQ. This chain's CDR3 is CASSQGLRGIQYF. Written as DNA, the CDR3 is TGTGCCAGCAGCCAAGGACTCAGGGGCATTCAGTACTTC.

The chain combines TRBV4-1 with TRBJ1-4; D is perhaps TRBD1 (5 bases). CDR3 size: 16 residues. Looked up from germline, CDR1 is MGHRA and CDR2 is YSYEKL. V was cut by 0 bases and J by 6 bases, with 14 bases left in between. The CDR3 coding sequence is TGCGCCAGCAGCCAAGATTGGGGGGGTGAGGATGAAAAACTGTTTTTT. Its protein product is CASSQDWGGEDEKLFF.

The rearrangement uses TRBV4-2 and TRBJ2-2; 8 bases line up with TRBD2. Per germline, CDR1 LGHNA and CDR2 YNFKEQ. This CDR3 has 16 residues. The junction had 10 bases not matched to a gene; V was cut back by 4 bases and J by 6 bases. The CDR3 nucleotides read TGTGCCAGCAGCCCCATGGGACTAGGAGTGTCCGGGGAGCTGTTTTTT. Its protein is CASSPMGLGVSGELFF.

In DNA, the CDR3 is TGTGCCAGCAGTCTCCGGGACGGGGATCAGCCCCAGCATTTT. Protein: CASSLRDGDQPQHF. The rearrangement joins TRBV27 to TRBJ1-5, with TRBD1 as a possible D gene (5 bases). V gave up 5 bases and J gave up 5 bases, with 13 bases separating them. This CDR3 contains 14 residues. Germline V gene data show CDR1 as MNHEY and CDR2 as SMNVEV (reference sequence).

The CDR3 coding sequence is TGTGCCAGCAGCCTTTACTATGGCTACACCTTC. It codes for CASSLYYGYTF. J is TRBJ1-2 and V is TRBV7-9; no reliable D call. V was trimmed by 5 bases and J by 3 bases, leaving 4 bases between them. Germline V gene data show CDR1 as SEHNR and CDR2 as FQNEAQ (reference sequence). The length of the CDR3 is 11 residues.

The chain carries TRBV4-1 and TRBJ2-3, with 12 bases fitting TRBD2. The V gene's germline CDR1 is MGHRA and CDR2 YSYEKL. The V segment lost 3 bases and the J segment 0 bases; nucleotides outside the gene matches: 4. The CDR3 has 17 amino acids. In DNA form, the CDR3 reads TGCGCCAGCAGCCAGGACGGACTAGCGGGGAGCACAGATACGCAGTATTTT. This gives the protein CASSQDGLAGSTDTQYF.

The chain recombines TRBV5-8 with TRBJ1-1; D remains unclear. The CDR3 consists of 15 residues. Trimming left V 4 bases short and J 0 bases short, with 13 bases between. Germline V lookup: CDR1 SGHTS, CDR2 YDEGEE. The CDR3 nucleotides are TGTGCCAGCAGCGCGGCAGTGAGCTTGAACACTGAAGCTTTCTTT. The encoded protein is CASSAAVSLNTEAFF.

This chain joins TRBV4-1 and TRBJ2-5, with D uncertain. Per the germline V gene, CDR1 is MGHRA and CDR2 is YSYEKL. The CDR3 length is 11 residues. Trimming shortened V by 3 bases and J by 1 base, and 0 bases separated the two germline ends. CDR3 DNA: TGCGCCAGCAGCCACCAAGAGACCCAGTACTTC. Its protein product is CASSHQETQYF.

The chain combines TRBV11-3 with TRBJ2-7; 10 nucleotides align to TRBD2. From germline, CDR1 is SGHNT and CDR2 YENEEA. CDR3 size: 15 residues. Trimming cost V 1 base and J 4 bases; bases outside gene matches: 4. The CDR3: CASSLGTSGAYEQYF. In nucleotides, the CDR3 is TGTGCCAGCAGCTTAGGGACTAGCGGTGCGTACGAGCAGTACTTC.

This chain joins TRBV7-5 and TRBJ1-5; TRBD1 is the table's D call, not checked against the DNA. TRBV7-5 is termed a pseudogene. This CDR3 is 15 amino acids long. Here the CDR3 DNA reads TGTGTCAGAAGCAAAGACAGGGGCAGCAATCAGCCCCAGCATTTT. The encoded protein is CVRSKDRGSNQPQHF.

V usage is TRBV4-1 and J usage is TRBJ2-5, with 7 bases matching TRBD2. Looked up from germline, CDR1 is MGHRA and CDR2 is YSYEKL. J was trimmed by 4 bases and V by 1 base; bases with no gene match: 6. The CDR3 extends over 15 amino acids. CDR3 coding DNA: TGCGCCAGCAGCCAAGGGGGGGGGAACAGAGAGACCCAGTACTTC. Translated: CASSQGGGNRETQYF.

The chain is built from TRBV4-1 and TRBJ2-7; 7 bases agree with TRBD1. Trimming took 4 bases from V and 2 from J; bases not matched to a gene: 8. The CDR3 totals 15 residues. The V gene's germline CDR1 is MGHRA and CDR2 YSYEKL. CDR3 coding DNA: TGCGCCAGCAGCCGTAACCCGGGACAGCCCTACGAGCAGTACTTC. Protein sequence: CASSRNPGQPYEQYF.

The CDR3 protein is CASSREETQYF. CDR3 bases: TGTGCCAGCAGCCGCGAAGAGACCCAGTACTTC. J is TRBJ2-5 and V is TRBV7-9; no reliable D call. Trimming shortened V by 5 bases and J by 3 bases, and 4 bases separated the two germline ends. The CDR3 contains 11 residues. Germline CDR1 and CDR2: SEHNR and FQNEAQ (reference sequence).

The CDR3 protein is CASRNPLGGYAFEQYF. In DNA form, the CDR3 reads TGTGCCAGCCGCAACCCCCTGGGGGGATACGCGTTCGAGCAGTACTTC. The chain uses TRBV27 and TRBJ2-7, with D possibly TRBD2 on 6 matching bases. The length of the CDR3 is 16 residues. Trimming shortened V by 8 bases and J by 6 bases, and 26 bases separated the two germline ends. CDR1 MNHEY and CDR2 SMNVEV come from the germline V gene (reference sequence).

This chain uses TRBV27 with TRBJ2-7, with D uncertain. Germline V gives CDR1 MNHEY, CDR2 SMNVEV (reference sequence). Trimming pared 1 base from V and 7 bases from J, leaving 14 bases between. CDR3 length: 14 residues. CDR3: CASSLYLATGEQYF. The DNA of the CDR3 is TGTGCCAGCAGTTTATATCTGGCGACCGGGGAGCAGTACTTC.

The V gene is TRBV19, the J gene TRBJ2-7, with D perhaps matching TRBD2 (6 bases). The CDR3 is 17 residues long. From germline, CDR1 is LNHDA and CDR2 SQIVND (reference sequence). V was shortened by 7 bases and J by 4 bases, with 26 bases between the two germline ends. DNA of the CDR3: TGTGCCAGTAACCCCCCGTTCGGCGGAGGGGATATGTACGAGCAGTACTTC. Its translation is CASNPPFGGGDMYEQYF. Together with reference TRBV19 and TRBJ2-7, the CDR3 gives the full variable domain: DGGITQSPKYLFRKEGQNVTLSCEQNLNHDAMYWYRQDPGQGLRLIYYSQIVNDFQKGDIAEGYSVSREKKESFPLTVTSAQKNPTAFYLCASNPPFGGGDMYEQYFGPGTRLTVT.